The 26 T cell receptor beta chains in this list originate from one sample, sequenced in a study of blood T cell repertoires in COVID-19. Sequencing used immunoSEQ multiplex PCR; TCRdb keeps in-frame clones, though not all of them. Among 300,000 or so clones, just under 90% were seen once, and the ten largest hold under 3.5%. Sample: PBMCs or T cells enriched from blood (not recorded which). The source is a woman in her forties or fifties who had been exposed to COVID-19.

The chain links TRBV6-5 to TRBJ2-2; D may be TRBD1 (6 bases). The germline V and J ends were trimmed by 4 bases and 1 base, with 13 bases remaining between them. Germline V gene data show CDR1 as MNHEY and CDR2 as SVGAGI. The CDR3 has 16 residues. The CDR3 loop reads CASSSRGGWNTGELFF. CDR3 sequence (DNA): TGTGCCAGCAGTTCCCGTGGGGGCTGGAACACCGGGGAGCTGTTTTTT.

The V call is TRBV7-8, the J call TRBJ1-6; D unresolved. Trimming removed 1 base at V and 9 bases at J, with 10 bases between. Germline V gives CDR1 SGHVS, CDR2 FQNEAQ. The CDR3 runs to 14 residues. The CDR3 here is CASSLDAVGSPLHF. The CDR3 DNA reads TGTGCCAGCAGCTTAGACGCGGTCGGTTCACCCCTCCACTTT.

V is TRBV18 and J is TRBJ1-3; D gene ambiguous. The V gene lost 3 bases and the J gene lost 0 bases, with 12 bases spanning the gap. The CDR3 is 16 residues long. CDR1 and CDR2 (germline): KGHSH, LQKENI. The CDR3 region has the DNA TGTGCCAGCTCACCTAGCAGACCTGTCTCTGGAAACACCATATATTTT. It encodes CASSPSRPVSGNTIYF.

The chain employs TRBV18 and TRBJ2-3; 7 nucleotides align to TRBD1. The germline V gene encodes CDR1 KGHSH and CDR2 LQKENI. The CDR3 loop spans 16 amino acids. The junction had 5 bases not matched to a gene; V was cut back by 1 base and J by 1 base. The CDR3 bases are TGTGCCAGCTCACCACAAAGAGACAGGGGCACAGATACGCAGTATTTT. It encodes CASSPQRDRGTDTQYF.

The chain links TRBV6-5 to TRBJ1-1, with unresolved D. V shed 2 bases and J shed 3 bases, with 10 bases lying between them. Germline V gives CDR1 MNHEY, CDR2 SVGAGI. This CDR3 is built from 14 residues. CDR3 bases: TGTGCCAGCAGTTACAACGACGGGGACACTGAAGCTTTCTTT. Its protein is CASSYNDGDTEAFF.

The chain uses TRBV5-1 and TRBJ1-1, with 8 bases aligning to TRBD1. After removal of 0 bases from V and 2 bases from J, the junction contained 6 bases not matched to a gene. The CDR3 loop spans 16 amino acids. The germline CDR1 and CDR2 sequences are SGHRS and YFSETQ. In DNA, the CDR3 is TGCGCCAGCAGCTTGGGGCAGGGGGCAAGAAACACTGAAGCTTTCTTT. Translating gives CASSLGQGARNTEAFF. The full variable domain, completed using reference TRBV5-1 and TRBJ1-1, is KAGVTQTPRYLIKTRGQQVTLSCSPISGHRSVSWYQQTPGQGLQFLFEYFSETQRNKGNFPGRFSGRQFSNSRSEMNVSTLELGDSALYLCASSLGQGARNTEAFFGQGTRLTVV.

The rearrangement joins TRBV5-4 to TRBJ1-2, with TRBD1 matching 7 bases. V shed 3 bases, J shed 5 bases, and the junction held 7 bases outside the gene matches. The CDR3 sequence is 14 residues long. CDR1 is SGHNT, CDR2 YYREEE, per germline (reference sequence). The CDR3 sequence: CASSSTGTDYGYTF. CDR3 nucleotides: TGTGCCAGCAGCTCGACCGGGACAGATTATGGCTACACCTTC.

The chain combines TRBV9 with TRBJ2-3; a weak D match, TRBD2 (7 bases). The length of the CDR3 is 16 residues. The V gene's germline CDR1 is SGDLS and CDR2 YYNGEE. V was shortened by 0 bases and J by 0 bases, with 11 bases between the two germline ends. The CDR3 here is CASSVAGGSSTDTQYF. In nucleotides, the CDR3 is TGTGCCAGCAGCGTAGCGGGGGGCTCTAGCACAGATACGCAGTATTTT. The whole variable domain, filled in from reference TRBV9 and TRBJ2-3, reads DSGVTQTPKHLITATGQRVTLRCSPRSGDLSVYWYQQSLDQGLQFLIQYYNGEERAKGNILERFSAQQFPDLHSELNLSSLELGDSALYFCASSVAGGSSTDTQYFGPGTRLTVL.

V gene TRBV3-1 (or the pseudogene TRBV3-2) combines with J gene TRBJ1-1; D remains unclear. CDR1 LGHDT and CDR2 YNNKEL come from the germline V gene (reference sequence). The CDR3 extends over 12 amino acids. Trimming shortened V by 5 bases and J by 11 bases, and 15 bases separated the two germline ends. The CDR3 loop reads CASSWEGGAAFF. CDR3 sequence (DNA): TGTGCCAGCAGCTGGGAGGGAGGTGCCGCTTTCTTT.

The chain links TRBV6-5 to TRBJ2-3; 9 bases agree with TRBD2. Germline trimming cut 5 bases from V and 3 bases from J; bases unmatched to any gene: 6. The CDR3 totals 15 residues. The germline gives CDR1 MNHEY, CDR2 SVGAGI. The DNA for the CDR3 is TGTGCCAGCAGTAGGGGACTAGCTGAGACAGATACGCAGTATTTT. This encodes CASSRGLAETDTQYF.

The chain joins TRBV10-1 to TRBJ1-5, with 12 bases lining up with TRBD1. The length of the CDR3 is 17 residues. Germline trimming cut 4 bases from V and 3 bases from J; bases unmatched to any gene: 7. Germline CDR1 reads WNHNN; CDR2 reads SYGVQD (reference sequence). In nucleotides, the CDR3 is TGCGCCAGCAGTGCCTCCTGGGACAGGGGGCCCAATCAGCCCCAGCATTTT. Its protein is CASSASWDRGPNQPQHF.

CDR3 sequence (DNA): TGTGCCAGCTGCGGGACTGACATGAACACTGAAGCTTTCTTT. Translated: CASCGTDMNTEAFF. The chain links TRBV18 to TRBJ1-1, with D perhaps TRBD1 (5 bases). The CDR3 is 14 residues long. Germline V gene data show CDR1 as KGHSH and CDR2 as LQKENI. Trimming pared 7 bases from V and 0 bases from J, leaving 12 bases between.

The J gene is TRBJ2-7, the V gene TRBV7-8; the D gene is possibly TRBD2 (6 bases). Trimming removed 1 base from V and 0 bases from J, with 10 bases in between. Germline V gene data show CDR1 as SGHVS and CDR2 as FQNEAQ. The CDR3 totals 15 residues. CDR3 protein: CASSLGGGSSYEQYF. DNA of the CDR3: TGTGCCAGCAGCTTAGGTGGGGGGAGCTCCTACGAGCAGTACTTC.

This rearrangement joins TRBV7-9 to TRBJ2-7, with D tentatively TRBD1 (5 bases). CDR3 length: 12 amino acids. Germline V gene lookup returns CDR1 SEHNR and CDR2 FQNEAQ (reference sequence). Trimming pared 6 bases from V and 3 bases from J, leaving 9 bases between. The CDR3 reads CASSSRVYEQYF. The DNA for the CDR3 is TGTGCCAGCAGTTCCAGGGTCTACGAGCAGTACTTC. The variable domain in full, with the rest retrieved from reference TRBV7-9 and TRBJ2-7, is DTGVSQNPRHKITKRGQNVTFRCDPISEHNRLYWYRQTLGQGPEFLTYFQNEAQLEKSRLLSDRFSAERPKGSFSTLEIQRTEQGDSAMYLCASSSRVYEQYFGPGTRLTVT.

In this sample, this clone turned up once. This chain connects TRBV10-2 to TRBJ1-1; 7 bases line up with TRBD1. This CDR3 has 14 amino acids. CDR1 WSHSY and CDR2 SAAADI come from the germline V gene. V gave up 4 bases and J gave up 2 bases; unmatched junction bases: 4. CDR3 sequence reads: CASSAWTGNTEAFF. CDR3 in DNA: TGCGCCAGCAGTGCGTGGACAGGCAACACTGAAGCTTTCTTT.

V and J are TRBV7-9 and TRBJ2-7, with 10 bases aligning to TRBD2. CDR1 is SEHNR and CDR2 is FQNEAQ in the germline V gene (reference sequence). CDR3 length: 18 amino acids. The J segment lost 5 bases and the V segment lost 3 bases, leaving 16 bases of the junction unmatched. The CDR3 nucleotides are TGTGCCAGCAGCTTCCCCTTAAAGACTAGCGGGTACCCTAACGAGCAGTACTTC. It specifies CASSFPLKTSGYPNEQYF.

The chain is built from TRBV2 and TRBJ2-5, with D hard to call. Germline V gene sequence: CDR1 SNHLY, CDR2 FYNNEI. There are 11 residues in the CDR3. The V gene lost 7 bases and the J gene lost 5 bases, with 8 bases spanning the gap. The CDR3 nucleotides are TGTGCCAGCACCTACGGGGAGACCCAGTACTTC. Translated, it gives CASTYGETQYF.

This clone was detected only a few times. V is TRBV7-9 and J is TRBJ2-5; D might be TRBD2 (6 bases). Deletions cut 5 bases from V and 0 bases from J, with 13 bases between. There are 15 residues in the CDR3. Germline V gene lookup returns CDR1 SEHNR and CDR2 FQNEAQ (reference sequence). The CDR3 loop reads CASSHLPGDQETQYF. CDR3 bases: TGTGCCAGCAGCCATCTACCGGGAGACCAAGAGACCCAGTACTTC.

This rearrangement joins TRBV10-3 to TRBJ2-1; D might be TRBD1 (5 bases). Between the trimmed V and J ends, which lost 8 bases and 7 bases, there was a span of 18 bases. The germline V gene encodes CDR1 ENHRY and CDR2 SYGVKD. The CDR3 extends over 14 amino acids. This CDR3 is CAIRPAGLINEQFF. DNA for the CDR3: TGTGCCATCCGTCCTGCAGGGCTAATAAATGAGCAGTTCTTC.

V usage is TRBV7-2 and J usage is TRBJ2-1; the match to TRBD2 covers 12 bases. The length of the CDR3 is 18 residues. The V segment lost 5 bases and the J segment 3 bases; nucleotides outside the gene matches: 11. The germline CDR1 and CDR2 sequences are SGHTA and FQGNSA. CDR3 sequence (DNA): TGTGCCAGCAGCACTTCTAGCGGGGGGGATTTGCTCTACAATGAGCAGTTCTTC. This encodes CASSTSSGGDLLYNEQFF.

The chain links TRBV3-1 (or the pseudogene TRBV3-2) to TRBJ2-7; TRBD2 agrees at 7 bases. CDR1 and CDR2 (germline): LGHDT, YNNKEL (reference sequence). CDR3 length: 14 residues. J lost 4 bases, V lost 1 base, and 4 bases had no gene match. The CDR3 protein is CASSQVASGYEQYF. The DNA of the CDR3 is TGTGCCAGCAGCCAAGTTGCTAGCGGTTACGAGCAGTACTTC.

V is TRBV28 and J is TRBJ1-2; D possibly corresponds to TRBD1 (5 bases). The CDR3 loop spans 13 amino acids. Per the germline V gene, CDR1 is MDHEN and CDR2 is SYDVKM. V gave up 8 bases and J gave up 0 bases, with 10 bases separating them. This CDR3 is CASLRATNYGYTF. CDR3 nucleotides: TGTGCCAGCCTCAGGGCTACTAACTATGGCTACACCTTC.

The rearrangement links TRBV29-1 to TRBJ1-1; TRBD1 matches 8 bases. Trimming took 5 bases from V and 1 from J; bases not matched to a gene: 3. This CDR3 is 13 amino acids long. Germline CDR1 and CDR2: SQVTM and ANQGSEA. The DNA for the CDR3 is TGCAGCGTTAGGACAGGGCCGAACACTGAAGCTTTCTTT. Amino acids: CSVRTGPNTEAFF.

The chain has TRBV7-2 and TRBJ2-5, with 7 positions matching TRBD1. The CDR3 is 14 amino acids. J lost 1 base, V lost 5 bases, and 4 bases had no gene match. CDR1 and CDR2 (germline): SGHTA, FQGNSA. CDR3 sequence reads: CASSRGQTQETQYF. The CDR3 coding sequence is TGTGCCAGCAGCCGGGGACAGACCCAAGAGACCCAGTACTTC.

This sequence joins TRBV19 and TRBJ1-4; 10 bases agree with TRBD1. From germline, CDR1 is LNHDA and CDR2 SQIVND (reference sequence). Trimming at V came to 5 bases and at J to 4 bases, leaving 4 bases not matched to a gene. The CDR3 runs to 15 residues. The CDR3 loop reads CASSLRTGGNEKLFF. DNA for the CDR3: TGTGCCAGTAGTCTCAGGACAGGGGGTAATGAAAAACTGTTTTTT.

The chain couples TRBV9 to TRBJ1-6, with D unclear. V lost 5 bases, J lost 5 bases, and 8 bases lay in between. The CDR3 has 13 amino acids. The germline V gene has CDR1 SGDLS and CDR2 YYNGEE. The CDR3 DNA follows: TGTGCCAGCAGTCCGGGTAATAATTCACCCCTCCACTTT. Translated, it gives CASSPGNNSPLHF.